The 26 T cell receptor beta chains reported below all come from one sample, sequenced in a study of blood T cell repertoires in COVID-19. Generated by immunoSEQ multiplex PCR, the TCRdb table keeps only in-frame clones and is missing some. This sample has about 270,000 clones, with about 89% found just once. Sequencing was performed on peripheral blood. These receptors originate from a man aged 35 to 55 with active or convalescent COVID-19.

This clone occurred a few times. V gene TRBV9 combines with J gene TRBJ1-5, with D possibly matching TRBD1 (5 bases). Trimming pared 4 bases from V and 0 bases from J, leaving 11 bases between. The CDR3 runs 15 residues. The germline CDR1 and CDR2 sequences are SGDLS and YYNGEE. CDR3 loop: CASSMGPYSNQPQHF. The CDR3 bases are TGTGCCAGCAGCATGGGGCCCTATAGCAATCAGCCCCAGCATTTT.

This sequence joins TRBV6-5 and TRBJ2-7; 7 bases map to TRBD1. CDR3 length equals 14 residues. Germline-derived CDR1 and CDR2 are MNHEY and SVGAGI. V shed 6 bases, J shed 7 bases, and the junction held 12 bases outside the gene matches. The CDR3 region is CASRAGTATFEQYF. The DNA of the CDR3 is TGTGCCAGCAGGGCCGGGACAGCCACATTTGAGCAGTACTTC.

The chain has TRBV28 and TRBJ1-1, with TRBD1 identical over 7 bases. Germline V lookup: CDR1 MDHEN, CDR2 SYDVKM. The V and J ends lost 6 bases and 0 bases, in that order; junction bases with no gene match: 7. This CDR3 is built from 15 residues. CDR3 in DNA: TGTGCCAGCAGCTCTACAGGGGCCATGAACACTGAAGCTTTCTTT. Protein product: CASSSTGAMNTEAFF.

The chain employs TRBV5-6 and TRBJ2-3; tentatively, D is TRBD1 (6 bases). V shed 4 bases and J shed 2 bases, with 11 bases lying between them. CDR3 length equals 14 residues. Germline V gives CDR1 SGHDT, CDR2 YYEEEE. The CDR3 is CASSLGAYTDTQYF. The DNA for the CDR3 is TGTGCCAGCAGCCTGGGGGCCTACACAGATACGCAGTATTTT. Drawing the rest from reference TRBV5-6 and TRBJ2-3, the complete variable domain is DAGVTQSPTHLIKTRGQQVTLRCSPKSGHDTVSWYQQALGQGPQFIFQYYEEEERQRGNFPDRFSGHQFPNYSSELNVNALLLGDSALYLCASSLGAYTDTQYFGPGTRLTVL.

V gene TRBV28 combines with J gene TRBJ2-7, with 12 positions matching TRBD1. The CDR3 covers 15 residues. V was clipped by 6 bases and J by 2 bases; unmatched bases: 5. From germline, CDR1 is MDHEN and CDR2 SYDVKM. This chain's CDR3 is CASRTWDRGPYEQYF. For the CDR3, the DNA is TGTGCCAGCAGAACTTGGGACAGGGGGCCCTACGAGCAGTACTTC.

The chain uses TRBV7-9 and TRBJ2-5; D gene ambiguous. Germline V CDR1 and CDR2: SEHNR, FQNEAQ (reference sequence). The CDR3 runs to 14 residues. Between the trimmed V and J ends, which lost 10 bases and 2 bases, there was a span of 17 bases. The CDR3 nucleotides are TGTGCCACAGCCGTGGGCACCGCGCAAGAGACCCAGTACTTC. This sequence encodes CATAVGTAQETQYF.

This rearrangement joins TRBV4-1 to TRBJ1-5; TRBD1 agrees at 8 bases. Looked up from germline, CDR1 is MGHRA and CDR2 is YSYEKL. The junction had 1 base not matched to a gene; V was cut back by 1 base and J by 5 bases. This CDR3 is built from 14 residues. The CDR3 DNA reads as TGCGCCAGCAGCCAAGGGACAGGGCATCAGCCCCAGCATTTT. Its translation is CASSQGTGHQPQHF.

The chain has TRBV10-3 and TRBJ2-5; 9 nucleotides align to TRBD1. V lost 2 bases to trimming and J lost 6 bases; unmatched junction nucleotides: 10. Germline V gene sequence: CDR1 ENHRY, CDR2 SYGVKD. The CDR3 is 16 residues long. The CDR3 sequence: CAISEPRDRVSQTQYF. The CDR3 bases are TGTGCCATCAGTGAGCCGAGGGACAGGGTCTCTCAGACCCAGTACTTC.

The chain links TRBV5-1 to TRBJ2-5; D may be TRBD2 (6 bases). Germline values: CDR1 SGHRS, CDR2 YFSETQ. The length of the CDR3 is 15 residues. With 0 bases removed from V and 0 bases from J, the gap between germline ends came to 9 bases. CDR3 sequence: CASSLGGTNQETQYF. In DNA, the CDR3 is TGCGCCAGCAGCTTGGGCGGGACGAACCAAGAGACCCAGTACTTC.

This chain connects TRBV20-1 to TRBJ2-1; tentative D call: TRBD1 (6 bases). CDR3 length: 11 residues. V was trimmed by 7 bases and J by 5 bases, leaving 9 bases between them. The germline V gene encodes CDR1 DFQATT and CDR2 SNEGSKA (reference sequence). The CDR3 reads CSGGRNNEQFF. CDR3 nucleotide sequence: TGCAGTGGGGGGCGAAACAATGAGCAGTTCTTC.

This chain joins TRBV28 and TRBJ2-5; tentative D call: TRBD2 (6 bases). CDR3 length: 13 residues. Germline assignment: CDR1 MDHEN and CDR2 SYDVKM. The CDR3 bases are TGTGCTATAGTGACTAGTGGTTCGGAGACCCAGTACTTC. Residues: CAIVTSGSETQYF.

V gene TRBV28 combines with J gene TRBJ1-2; the D gene is possibly TRBD1 (6 bases). The CDR3 covers 15 residues. Germline lookup yields CDR1 MDHEN and CDR2 SYDVKM. V lost 6 bases to trimming and J lost 5 bases, with 19 bases between them. CDR3 region: CASSASGGQVYGYTF. Here the CDR3 DNA reads TGTGCCAGCAGCGCATCGGGGGGGCAGGTTTATGGCTACACCTTC.

V is TRBV5-5 and J is TRBJ1-1; 7 bases agree with TRBD1. Trimming at V came to 0 bases and at J to 1 base, leaving 9 bases not matched to a gene. Germline lookup yields CDR1 SGHKS and CDR2 YYEKEE (reference sequence). The CDR3 totals 17 residues. The CDR3 loop reads CASSLEHRGWANTEAFF. CDR3 bases: TGTGCCAGCAGCTTGGAGCACAGGGGATGGGCGAACACTGAAGCTTTCTTT.

This chain joins TRBV30 and TRBJ1-3; D not certain. V lost 2 bases and J lost 1, with 15 bases in between. Germline assignment: CDR1 GTSNPN and CDR2 SVGIG (reference sequence). The CDR3 covers 16 residues. The chain's CDR3 is CAWSTDRYQSGNTIYF. The DNA for the CDR3 is TGTGCCTGGAGTACAGACCGCTATCAGTCTGGAAACACCATATATTTT.

V is TRBV5-4 and J is TRBJ1-2, with TRBD1 as a possible D gene (5 bases). The CDR3 has 17 amino acids. CDR1 is SGHNT and CDR2 is YYREEE in the germline V gene (reference sequence). V was cut by 6 bases and J by 2 bases, with 23 bases left in between. In DNA form, the CDR3 reads TGTGCCAGCACCTCTTACCAGGGACTAGCGGGGAACTATGGCTACACCTTC. Translating gives CASTSYQGLAGNYGYTF.

CDR3 region: CAWSPGQVLNTEAFF. As DNA, the CDR3 is TGTGCCTGGAGTCCCGGACAGGTATTGAACACTGAAGCTTTCTTT. This sequence joins TRBV30 and TRBJ1-1; 7 bases match TRBD1. Germline CDR1 and CDR2: GTSNPN and SVGIG (reference sequence). The CDR3 runs to 15 residues. With V trimmed by 2 bases and J by 0 bases, 6 bases remained unmatched.

This rearrangement joins TRBV5-1 to TRBJ2-2; D unclear. This CDR3 comprises 15 residues. V lost 0 bases and J lost 1, with 7 bases in between. The germline V gene encodes CDR1 SGHRS and CDR2 YFSETQ. The CDR3 bases are TGCGCCAGCAGCTTGGTGGTCGGGAACACCGGGGAGCTGTTTTTT. Translated, it gives CASSLVVGNTGELFF. Drawing the rest from reference TRBV5-1 and TRBJ2-2, the complete variable domain is KAGVTQTPRYLIKTRGQQVTLSCSPISGHRSVSWYQQTPGQGLQFLFEYFSETQRNKGNFPGRFSGRQFSNSRSEMNVSTLELGDSALYLCASSLVVGNTGELFFGEGSRLTVL.

This clone was picked up a small number of times. This chain connects TRBV28 to TRBJ1-2, with D perhaps matching TRBD1 (5 bases). CDR1 and CDR2 from the germline V gene are MDHEN and SYDVKM. This CDR3 has 13 residues. V was shortened by 5 bases and J by 4 bases, with 11 bases between the two germline ends. Written as DNA, the CDR3 is TGTGCCAGCAGTGATTCAGGGTCCTATGGCTACACCTTC. Translated: CASSDSGSYGYTF.

The chain carries TRBV29-1 and TRBJ2-1; 10 bases agree with TRBD2. V was clipped by 6 bases and J by 0 bases; unmatched bases: 5. The germline CDR1 and CDR2 sequences are SQVTM and ANQGSEA. The CDR3 has 15 amino acids. CDR3 nucleotide sequence: TGCAGCGTGATTGGACTAGCGGACTCCTACAATGAGCAGTTCTTC. Amino acid sequence: CSVIGLADSYNEQFF.

V is TRBV18 and J is TRBJ2-3; 7 nucleotides agree with TRBD2. Germline CDR1 is KGHSH and CDR2 is LQKENI. The CDR3 loop spans 16 amino acids. After removal of 1 base from V and 0 bases from J, the junction contained 4 bases not matched to a gene. The CDR3 loop reads CASSPRGGASTDTQYF. The CDR3 region has the DNA TGTGCCAGCTCACCACGCGGGGGAGCTAGCACAGATACGCAGTATTTT.

This chain links TRBV19 with TRBJ1-2; D unresolved. Trimming shortened V by 7 bases and J by 1 base, and 7 bases separated the two germline ends. Germline-derived CDR1 and CDR2 are LNHDA and SQIVND (reference sequence). The CDR3 has 12 amino acids. CDR3 DNA sequence: TGTGCCAGTACCCCCCATAACTATGGCTACACCTTC. Protein sequence: CASTPHNYGYTF.

This clone showed up just once. At one end the junction does not follow the germline gene, possibly because of a read error. The genes are TRBV2 and TRBJ2-7; 10 bases fit TRBD2. The CDR3 sequence is 17 residues long. From germline, CDR1 is SNHLY and CDR2 FYNNEI. The CDR3 sequence: CASSEGGLSGRRYEQYF. Here the CDR3 DNA reads TGTGCCAGCAGCGAAGGGGGCCTTAGCGGGAGGCGCTACGAGCAGTACTTC.

This chain links TRBV6-2 or TRBV6-3 with TRBJ2-7; D unclear. Trimming removed 2 bases from V and 5 bases from J, with 7 bases in between. Germline V gene lookup returns CDR1 MNHEY and CDR2 SVGEGT. The CDR3 runs to 12 residues. The CDR3 is CASSYPPDEQYF. The CDR3 coding sequence is TGTGCCAGCAGTTACCCCCCCGACGAGCAGTACTTC.

This clone was recorded only once. This CDR3 reads CASSLGRGANEKLFF. Written as DNA, the CDR3 is TGCGCCAGCAGCTTGGGGAGGGGTGCTAATGAAAAACTGTTTTTT. The V gene is TRBV5-1, the J gene TRBJ1-4; the D gene is possibly TRBD1 (5 bases). V was pared by 0 bases and J by 3 bases, with 9 bases between. This CDR3 has 15 residues. CDR1 is SGHRS and CDR2 is YFSETQ in the germline V gene.

This clone showed up just a few times. The chain has TRBV19 and TRBJ1-5; no clear D. Between the trimmed V and J ends, which lost 1 base and 1 base, there was a span of 11 bases. Germline V lookup: CDR1 LNHDA, CDR2 SQIVND (reference sequence). The CDR3 is 16 residues long. The CDR3 nucleotides are TGTGCCAGTAGTATAGGGTCAGATCCCAGCAATCAGCCCCAGCATTTT. This gives the protein CASSIGSDPSNQPQHF.

Only one count was recorded for this clone. The CDR3 DNA sequence: TGTGCCAGCAGCTTAGCCGGGACAGGGAACACTGAAGCTTTCTTT. Protein: CASSLAGTGNTEAFF. The rearrangement links TRBV7-6 to TRBJ1-1, with 8 positions matching TRBD1. There are 15 residues in the CDR3. The trim removed 0 bases at V and 1 base at J, leaving 1 base unmatched. The germline gives CDR1 SGHVS, CDR2 FNYEAQ.